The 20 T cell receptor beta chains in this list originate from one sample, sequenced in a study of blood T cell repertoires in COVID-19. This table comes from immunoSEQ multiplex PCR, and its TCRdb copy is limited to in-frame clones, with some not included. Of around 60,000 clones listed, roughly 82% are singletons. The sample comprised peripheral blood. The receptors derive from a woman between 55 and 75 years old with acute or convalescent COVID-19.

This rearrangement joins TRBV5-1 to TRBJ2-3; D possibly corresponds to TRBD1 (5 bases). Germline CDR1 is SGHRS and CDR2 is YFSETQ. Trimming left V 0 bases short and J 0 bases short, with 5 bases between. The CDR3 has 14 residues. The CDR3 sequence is CASSLGQSTDTQYF. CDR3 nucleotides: TGCGCCAGCAGCTTGGGACAGAGCACAGATACGCAGTATTTT.

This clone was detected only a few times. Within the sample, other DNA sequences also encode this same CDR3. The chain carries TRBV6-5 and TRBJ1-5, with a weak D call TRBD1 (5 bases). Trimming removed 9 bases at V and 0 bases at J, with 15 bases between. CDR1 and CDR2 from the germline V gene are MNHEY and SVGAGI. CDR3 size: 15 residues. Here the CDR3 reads CASTLPGNSNQPQHF. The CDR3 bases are TGTGCCAGTACTTTACCAGGGAATAGCAATCAGCCCCAGCATTTT.

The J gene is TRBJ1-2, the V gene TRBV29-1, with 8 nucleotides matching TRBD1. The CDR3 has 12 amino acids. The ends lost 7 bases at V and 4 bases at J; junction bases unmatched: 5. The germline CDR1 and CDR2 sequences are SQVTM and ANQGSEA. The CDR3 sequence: CSADRGPYGYTF. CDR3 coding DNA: TGCAGCGCTGACAGGGGCCCCTATGGCTACACCTTC.

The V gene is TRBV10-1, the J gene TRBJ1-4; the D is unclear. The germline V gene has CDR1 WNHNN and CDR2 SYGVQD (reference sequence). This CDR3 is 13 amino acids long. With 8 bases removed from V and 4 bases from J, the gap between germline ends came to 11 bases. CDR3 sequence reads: CASGTGDNEKLFF. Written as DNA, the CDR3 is TGCGCCAGCGGAACCGGGGATAATGAAAAACTGTTTTTT.

For the CDR3, the DNA is TGTGCTAGTGGTTCGTCTCCCTTCGCTACAGGGGTAAATGGCTACACCTTC. Translated: CASGSSPFATGVNGYTF. V is TRBV12-5 and J is TRBJ1-2, with 7 bases aligning to TRBD1. CDR1 is LGHNT, CDR2 FRNRAP, per germline. V trimming: 4 bases; J trimming: 6 bases; junction bases outside the gene matches: 17. The CDR3 runs to 17 residues.

In nucleotides, the CDR3 is TGTGCCAGCAGTGGCACGACAGGCACCCATCCCTATGGCTACACCTTC. As protein: CASSGTTGTHPYGYTF. V gene TRBV6-6 combines with J gene TRBJ1-2; TRBD1 is a possible D gene (6 bases). The CDR3 is made up of 16 amino acids. Germline V gives CDR1 MNHNY, CDR2 SVGAGI (reference sequence). The V and J ends lost 5 bases and 4 bases respectively, with 20 bases between them.

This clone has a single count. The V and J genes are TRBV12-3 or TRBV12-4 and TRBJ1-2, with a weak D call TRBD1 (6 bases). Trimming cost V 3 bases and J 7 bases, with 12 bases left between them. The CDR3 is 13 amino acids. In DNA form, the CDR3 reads TGTGCCAGCAGTTTGCGACAGGCGGGTGGCTACACCTTC. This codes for CASSLRQAGGYTF.

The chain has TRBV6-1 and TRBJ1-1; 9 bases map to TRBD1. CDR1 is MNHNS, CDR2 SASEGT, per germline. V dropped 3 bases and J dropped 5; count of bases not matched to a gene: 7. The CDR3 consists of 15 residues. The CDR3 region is CASSELTGGATEAFF. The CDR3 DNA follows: TGTGCCAGCAGTGAGCTTACAGGGGGCGCGACTGAAGCTTTCTTT.

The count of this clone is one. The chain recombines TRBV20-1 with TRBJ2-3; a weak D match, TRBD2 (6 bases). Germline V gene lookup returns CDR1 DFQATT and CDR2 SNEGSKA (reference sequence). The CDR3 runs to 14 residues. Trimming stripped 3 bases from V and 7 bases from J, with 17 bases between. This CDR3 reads CSASGGSGRNTQYF. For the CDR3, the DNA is TGCAGTGCTAGTGGGGGTTCGGGGAGGAATACGCAGTATTTT.

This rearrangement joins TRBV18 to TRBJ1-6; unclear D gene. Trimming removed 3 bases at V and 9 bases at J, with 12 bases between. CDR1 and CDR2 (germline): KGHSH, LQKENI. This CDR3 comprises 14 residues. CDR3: CASSPGGEGSPLHF. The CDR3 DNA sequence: TGTGCCAGCTCACCCGGCGGGGAGGGTTCACCCCTCCACTTT. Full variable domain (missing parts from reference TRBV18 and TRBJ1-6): NAGVMQNPRHLVRRRGQEARLRCSPMKGHSHVYWYRQLPEEGLKFMVYLQKENIIDESGMPKERFSAEFPKEGPSILRIQQVVRGDSAAYFCASSPGGEGSPLHFGNGTRLTVT.

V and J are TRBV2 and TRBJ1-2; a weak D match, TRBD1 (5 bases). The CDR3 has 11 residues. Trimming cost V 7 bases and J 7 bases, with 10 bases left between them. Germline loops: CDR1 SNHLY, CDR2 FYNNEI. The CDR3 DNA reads TGTGCCAGCATGGGGGGAGGTGGCTACACCTTC. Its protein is CASMGGGGYTF.

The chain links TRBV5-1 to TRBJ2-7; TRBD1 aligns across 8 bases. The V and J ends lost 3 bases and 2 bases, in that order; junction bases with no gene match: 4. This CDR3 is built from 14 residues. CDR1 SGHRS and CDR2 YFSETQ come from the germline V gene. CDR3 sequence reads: CASSSTGGAYEQYF. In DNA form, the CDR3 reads TGCGCCAGCAGCTCCACAGGGGGTGCCTACGAGCAGTACTTC.

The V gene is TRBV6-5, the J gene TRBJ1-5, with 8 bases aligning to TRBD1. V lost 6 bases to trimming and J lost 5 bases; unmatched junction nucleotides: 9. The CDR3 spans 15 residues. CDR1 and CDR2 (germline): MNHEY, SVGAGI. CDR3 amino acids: CASSQDRGGDQPQHF. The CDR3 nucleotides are TGTGCCAGCAGCCAAGACAGGGGAGGAGATCAGCCCCAGCATTTT.

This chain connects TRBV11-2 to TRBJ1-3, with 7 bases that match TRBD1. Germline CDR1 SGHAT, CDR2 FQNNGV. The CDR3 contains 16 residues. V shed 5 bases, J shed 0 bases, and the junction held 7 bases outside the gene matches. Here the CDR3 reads CASSPGQVRSGNTIYF. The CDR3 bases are TGTGCCAGCAGCCCCGGACAGGTTCGCTCTGGAAACACCATATATTTT.

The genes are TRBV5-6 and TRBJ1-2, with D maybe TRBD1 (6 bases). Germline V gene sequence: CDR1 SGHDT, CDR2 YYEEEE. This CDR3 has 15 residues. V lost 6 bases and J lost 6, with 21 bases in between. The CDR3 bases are TGTGCCAGCATCCTGGGGCCAGGGGCAGTGGATGGCTACACCTTC. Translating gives CASILGPGAVDGYTF.

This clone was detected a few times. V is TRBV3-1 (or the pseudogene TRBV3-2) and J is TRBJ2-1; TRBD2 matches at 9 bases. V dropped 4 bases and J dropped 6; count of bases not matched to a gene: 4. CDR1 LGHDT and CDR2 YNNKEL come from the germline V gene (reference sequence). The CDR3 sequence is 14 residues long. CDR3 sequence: CASSRSGGINEQFF. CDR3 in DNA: TGTGCCAGCAGCCGTAGCGGGGGAATCAATGAGCAGTTCTTC.

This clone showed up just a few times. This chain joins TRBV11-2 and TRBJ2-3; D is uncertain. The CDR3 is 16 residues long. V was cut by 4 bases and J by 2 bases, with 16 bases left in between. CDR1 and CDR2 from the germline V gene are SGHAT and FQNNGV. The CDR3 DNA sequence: TGTGCCAGCAGCTCCTCCCTGACTGGGTACACAGATACGCAGTATTTT. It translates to CASSSSLTGYTDTQYF.

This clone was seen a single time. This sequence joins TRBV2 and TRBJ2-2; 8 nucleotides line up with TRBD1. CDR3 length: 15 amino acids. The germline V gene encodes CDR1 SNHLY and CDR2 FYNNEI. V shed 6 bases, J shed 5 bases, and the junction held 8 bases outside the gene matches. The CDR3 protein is CASRAGGVGTGELFF. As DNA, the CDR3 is TGTGCCAGCAGGGCAGGGGGCGTGGGGACCGGGGAGCTGTTTTTT.

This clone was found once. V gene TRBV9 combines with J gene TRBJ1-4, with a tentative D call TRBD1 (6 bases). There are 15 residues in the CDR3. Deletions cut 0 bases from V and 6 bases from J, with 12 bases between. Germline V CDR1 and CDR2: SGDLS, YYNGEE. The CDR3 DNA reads TGTGCCAGCAGCGTAGCAGGGGAAGGTGATGAAAAACTGTTTTTT. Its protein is CASSVAGEGDEKLFF.

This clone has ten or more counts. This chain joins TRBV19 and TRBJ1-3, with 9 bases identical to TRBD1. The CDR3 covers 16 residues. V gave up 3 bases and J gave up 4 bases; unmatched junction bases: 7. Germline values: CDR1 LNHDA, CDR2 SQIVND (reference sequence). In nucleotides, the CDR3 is TGTGCCAGTAGTATTCTCCACAGGGGGCGCGGAAACACCATATATTTT. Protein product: CASSILHRGRGNTIYF.